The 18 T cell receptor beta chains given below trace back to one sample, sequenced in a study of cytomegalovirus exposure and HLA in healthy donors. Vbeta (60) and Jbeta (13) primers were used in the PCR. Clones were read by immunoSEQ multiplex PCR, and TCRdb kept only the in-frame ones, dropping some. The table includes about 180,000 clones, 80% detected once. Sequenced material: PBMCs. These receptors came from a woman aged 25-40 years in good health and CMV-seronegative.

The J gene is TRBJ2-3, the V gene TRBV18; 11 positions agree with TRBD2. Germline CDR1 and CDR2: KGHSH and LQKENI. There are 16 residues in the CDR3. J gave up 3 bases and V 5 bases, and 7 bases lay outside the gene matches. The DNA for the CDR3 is TGTGCCAGCTCATCCTTAGCGGGGGGGTCGACAGATACGCAGTATTTT. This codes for CASSSLAGGSTDTQYF.

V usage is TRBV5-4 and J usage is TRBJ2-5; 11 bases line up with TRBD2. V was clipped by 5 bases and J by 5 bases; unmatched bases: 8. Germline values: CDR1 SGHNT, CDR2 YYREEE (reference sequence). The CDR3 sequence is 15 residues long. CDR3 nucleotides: TGTGCCAGCAGTAGGAGTAGCGGGGGGGCGGAGACCCAGTACTTC. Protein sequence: CASSRSSGGAETQYF.

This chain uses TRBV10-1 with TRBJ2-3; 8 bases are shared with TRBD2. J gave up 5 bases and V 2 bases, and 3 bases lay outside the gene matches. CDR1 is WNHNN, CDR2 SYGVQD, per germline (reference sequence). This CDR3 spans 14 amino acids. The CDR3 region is CASSELSGEDTQYF. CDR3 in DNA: TGCGCCAGCAGTGAGCTTAGCGGGGAAGATACGCAGTATTTT.

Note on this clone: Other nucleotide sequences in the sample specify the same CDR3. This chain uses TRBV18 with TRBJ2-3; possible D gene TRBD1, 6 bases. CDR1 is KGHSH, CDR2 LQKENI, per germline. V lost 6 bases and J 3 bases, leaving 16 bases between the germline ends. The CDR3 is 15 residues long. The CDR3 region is CASSGQGSVTDTQYF. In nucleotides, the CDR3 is TGTGCCAGCTCCGGGCAGGGGTCGGTTACAGATACGCAGTATTTT.

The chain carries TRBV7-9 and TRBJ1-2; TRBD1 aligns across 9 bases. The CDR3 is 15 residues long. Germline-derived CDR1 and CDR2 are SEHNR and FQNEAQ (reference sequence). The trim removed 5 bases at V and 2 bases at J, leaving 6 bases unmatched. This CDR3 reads CASSTDRGINYGYTF. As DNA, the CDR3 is TGTGCCAGCAGCACCGACAGGGGGATCAACTATGGCTACACCTTC.

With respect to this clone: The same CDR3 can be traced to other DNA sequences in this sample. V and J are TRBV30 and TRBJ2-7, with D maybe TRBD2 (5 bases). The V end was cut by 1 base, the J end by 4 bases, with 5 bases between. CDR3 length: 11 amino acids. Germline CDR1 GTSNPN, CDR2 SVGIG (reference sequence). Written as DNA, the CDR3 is TGTGCCTGGAGTGGAGGGTACGAGCAGTACTTC. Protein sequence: CAWSGGYEQYF.

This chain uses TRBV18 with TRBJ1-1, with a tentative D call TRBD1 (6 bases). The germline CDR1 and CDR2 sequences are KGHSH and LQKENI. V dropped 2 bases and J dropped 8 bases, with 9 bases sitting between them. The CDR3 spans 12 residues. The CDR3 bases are TGTGCCAGCTCACCAGAGGGGACAGAAGCTTTCTTT. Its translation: CASSPEGTEAFF.

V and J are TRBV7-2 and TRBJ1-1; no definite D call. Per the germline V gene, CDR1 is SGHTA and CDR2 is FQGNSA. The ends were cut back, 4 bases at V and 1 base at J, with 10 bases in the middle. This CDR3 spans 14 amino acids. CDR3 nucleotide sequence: TGTGCCAGCAGCTATGTGACGGGGAACACTGAAGCTTTCTTT. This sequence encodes CASSYVTGNTEAFF.

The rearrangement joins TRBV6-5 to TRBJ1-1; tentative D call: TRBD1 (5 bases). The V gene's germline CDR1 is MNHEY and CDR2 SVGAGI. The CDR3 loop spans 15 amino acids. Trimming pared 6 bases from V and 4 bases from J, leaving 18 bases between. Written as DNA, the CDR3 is TGTGCCAGCAGGAAAGAACAGATTCAGGGCACTGAAGCTTTCTTT. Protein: CASRKEQIQGTEAFF.

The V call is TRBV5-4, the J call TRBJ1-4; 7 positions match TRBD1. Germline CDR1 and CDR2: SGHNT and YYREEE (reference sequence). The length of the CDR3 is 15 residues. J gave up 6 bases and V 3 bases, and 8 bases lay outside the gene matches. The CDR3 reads CASSSYGTVYEKLFF. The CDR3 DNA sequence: TGTGCCAGCAGCTCTTACGGGACAGTCTATGAAAAACTGTTTTTT. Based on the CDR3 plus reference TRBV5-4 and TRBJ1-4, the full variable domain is ETGVTQSPTHLIKTRGQQVTLRCSSQSGHNTVSWYQQALGQGPQFIFQYYREEENGRGNFPPRFSGLQFPNYSSELNVNALELDDSALYLCASSSYGTVYEKLFFGSGTQLSVL.

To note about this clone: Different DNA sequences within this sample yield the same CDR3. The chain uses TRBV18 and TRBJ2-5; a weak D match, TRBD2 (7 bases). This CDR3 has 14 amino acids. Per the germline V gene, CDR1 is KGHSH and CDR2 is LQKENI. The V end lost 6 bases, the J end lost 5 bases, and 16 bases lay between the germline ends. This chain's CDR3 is CASSRRGPGETQYF. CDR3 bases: TGTGCCAGCTCCAGGCGGGGGCCGGGGGAGACCCAGTACTTC.

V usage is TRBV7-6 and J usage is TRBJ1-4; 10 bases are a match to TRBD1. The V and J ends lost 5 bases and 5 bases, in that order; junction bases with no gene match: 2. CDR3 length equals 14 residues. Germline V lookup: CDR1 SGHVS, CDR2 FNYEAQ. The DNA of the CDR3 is TGTGCCAGCAGCCTGGGACAGGGGAATGAAAAACTGTTTTTT. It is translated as CASSLGQGNEKLFF.

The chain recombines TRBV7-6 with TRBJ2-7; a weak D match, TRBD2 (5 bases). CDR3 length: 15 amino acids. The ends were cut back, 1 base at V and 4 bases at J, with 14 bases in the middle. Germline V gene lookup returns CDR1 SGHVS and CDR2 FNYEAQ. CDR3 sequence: CASSLEPARTYEQYF. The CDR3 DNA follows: TGTGCCAGCAGCTTAGAACCGGCCAGGACTTACGAGCAGTACTTC.

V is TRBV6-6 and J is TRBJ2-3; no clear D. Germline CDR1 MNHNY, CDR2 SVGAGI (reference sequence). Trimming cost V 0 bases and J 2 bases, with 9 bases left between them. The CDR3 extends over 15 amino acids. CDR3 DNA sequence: TGTGCCAGCAGTTACTCGAGGCTCCTCACAGATACGCAGTATTTT. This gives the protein CASSYSRLLTDTQYF.

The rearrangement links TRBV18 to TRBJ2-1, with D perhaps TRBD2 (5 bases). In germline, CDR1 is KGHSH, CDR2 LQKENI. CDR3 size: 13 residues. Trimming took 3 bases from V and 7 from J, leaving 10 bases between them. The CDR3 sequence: CASSPLAVNEQFF. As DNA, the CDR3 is TGTGCCAGCTCACCCCTAGCTGTAAATGAGCAGTTCTTC. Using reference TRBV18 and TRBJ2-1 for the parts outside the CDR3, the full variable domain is NAGVMQNPRHLVRRRGQEARLRCSPMKGHSHVYWYRQLPEEGLKFMVYLQKENIIDESGMPKERFSAEFPKEGPSILRIQQVVRGDSAAYFCASSPLAVNEQFFGPGTRLTVL.

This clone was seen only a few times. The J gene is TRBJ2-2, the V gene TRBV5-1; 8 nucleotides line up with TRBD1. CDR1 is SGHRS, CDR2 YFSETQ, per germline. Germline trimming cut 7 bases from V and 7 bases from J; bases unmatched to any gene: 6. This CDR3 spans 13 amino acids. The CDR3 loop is CASEDRVGGELFF. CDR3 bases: TGCGCCAGCGAGGACAGGGTTGGCGGGGAGCTGTTTTTT.

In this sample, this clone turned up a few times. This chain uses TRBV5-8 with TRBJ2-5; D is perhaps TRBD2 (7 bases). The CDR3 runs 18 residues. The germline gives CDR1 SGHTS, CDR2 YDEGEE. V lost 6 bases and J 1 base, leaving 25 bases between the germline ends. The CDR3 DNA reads TGTGCCAGCACGGGAGGCGGACTCGCGGGGGCTTTCCAAGAGACCCAGTACTTC. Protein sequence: CASTGGGLAGAFQETQYF.

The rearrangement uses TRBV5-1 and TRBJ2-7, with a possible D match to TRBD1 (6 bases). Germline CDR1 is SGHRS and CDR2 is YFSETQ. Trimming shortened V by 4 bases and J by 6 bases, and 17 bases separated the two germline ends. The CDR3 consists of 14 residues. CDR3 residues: CASSVWDIRREQYF. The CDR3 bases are TGCGCCAGCAGCGTTTGGGACATACGCCGCGAGCAGTACTTC.